This is a list of T cell receptor beta chains from one sample in a study of shared clonotypes between healthy human individuals. Some clones are missing from TCRdb's copy, which holds only in-frame ones; the method was immunoSEQ multiplex PCR. Of roughly 500,000 clones in the sample, around 79% were seen once. What was sequenced was PBMCs. The receptors come from a woman aged 40 to 50 in good health. Some clones in this sample may be carry-over from other donors' samples. Each CDR3 is given with its conserved first and last residue. D genes are given only for firm matches. Size is omitted from some rows. Given values are once, few, many or a class for expanded clones.

>.|.|TRBJ2-7|TRBV6-5
CASRSTPRGEQYF
TGTGCCAGCAGATCCACCCCCAGGGGCGAGCAGTACTTC
>TRBD2|.|TRBJ2-2|TRBV4-3
CASSQAGGNTGELFF
TGCGCCAGCAGCCAAGCGGGAGGGAACACCGGGGAGCTGTTTTTT
>TRBD2|.|TRBJ2-7|TRBV7-2
CASSLLAGPYEQYF
TGTGCCAGCAGCTTACTAGCGGGACCCTACGAGCAGTACTTC
>.|.|TRBJ2-3|TRBV6-1
CASGDSPTDTQYF
TGTGCCAGCGGCGACAGTCCCACAGATACGCAGTATTTT
>TRBD1|.|TRBJ2-7|TRBV10-1
CASSGSTGTGTYEQYF
TGCGCCAGCAGTGGGTCTACCGGGACAGGGACATACGAGCAGTACTTC
>.|.|TRBJ2-6|TRBV19
CASSDRGVGANVLTF
TGTGCCAGTAGTGACAGAGGGGTTGGGGCCAACGTCCTGACTTTC
>.|.|TRBJ2-5|TRBV10-2
CASSEGKAGRGTQYF
TGCGCCAGCAGTGAGGGCAAGGCGGGAAGGGGGACCCAGTACTTC
>.|.|TRBJ2-7|TRBV11-2
CASSSYRVAEAYEQYF
TGTGCCAGCAGCTCCTACAGGGTAGCTGAAGCCTACGAGCAGTACTTC
>.|.|TRBJ2-7|TRBV10-3
CATRDLVGSEQYF
TGTGCCACCCGCGACTTGGTAGGGAGCGAGCAGTACTTC
>.|.|TRBJ2-1|TRBV7-9
CASSLSRGSYNEQFF
TGTGCCAGCAGCTTATCCCGTGGCTCCTACAATGAGCAGTTCTTC
>TRBD1|.|TRBJ1-5|TRBV18
CASSLPGGQHNQPQHF
TGTGCCAGCTCCCTCCCGGGGGGACAGCACAATCAGCCCCAGCATTTT
>TRBD1|few|TRBJ2-7|TRBV28
CASSSTGTGTYEQYF
TGTGCCAGCAGCAGCACCGGGACAGGGACATACGAGCAGTACTTC
>.|.|TRBJ2-1|TRBV30
CAWKGAPYNEQFF
TGTGCCTGGAAGGGCGCCCCATACAATGAGCAGTTCTTC
>TRBD2|.|TRBJ2-1|TRBV4-1
CASSQGEGYNEQFF
TGCGCCAGCAGCCAGGGGGAGGGATACAATGAGCAGTTCTTC
>.|.|TRBJ2-2|TRBV19
CASNFGSNTGELFF
TGTGCCAGTAACTTCGGGTCTAACACCGGGGAGCTGTTTTTT
>.|few|TRBJ1-2|TRBV11-2
CASSSIGSDYGYTF
TGTGCCAGCAGCTCTATAGGGTCTGACTATGGCTACACCTTC
>TRBD1|.|TRBJ1-1|TRBV11-2
CASSSFSSGGTEAFF
TGTGCCAGCAGCTCCTTCTCGTCAGGGGGGACTGAAGCTTTCTTT
>.|once|TRBJ2-3|TRBV7-9
CASSPIGSDTQYF
TGTGCCAGCAGCCCCATTGGGTCAGATACGCAGTATTTT
>.|.|TRBJ1-3|TRBV4-1
CASSQDHTGSSGNTIYF
TGCGCCAGCAGCCAAGATCACACAGGATCCTCTGGAAACACCATATATTTT
>TRBD2|few|TRBJ2-2|TRBV4-1
CASSQDGGRAGTGELFF
TGCGCCAGCAGCCAAGATGGTGGGAGGGCCGGCACCGGGGAGCTGTTTTTT
>.|.|TRBJ2-7|TRBV5-5
CASSLVVAYEQYF
TGTGCCAGCAGCTTGGTCGTTGCCTACGAGCAGTACTTC
>.|.|TRBJ2-4|TRBV21-1
CASSKEAATKNIQYF
TGTGCCAGCAGCAAAGAGGCAGCCACCAAAAACATTCAGTACTTC
>.|.|TRBJ2-1|TRBV29-1
CSAERLNEQFF
TGCAGCGCTGAACGACTAAATGAGCAGTTCTTC
>.|.|TRBJ1-2|TRBV28
CASSLQGPIYGYTF
TGTGCCAGCAGTTTACAGGGGCCGATCTATGGCTACACCTTC
>.|.|TRBJ2-5|TRBV7-9
CASSSGPVVQYF
TGTGCCAGCAGCTCGGGCCCGGTGGTGCAGTACTTC
>TRBD1|.|TRBJ1-1|TRBV9
CASSGPGQGSDTEAFF
TGTGCCAGCAGCGGGCCGGGACAGGGATCGGACACTGAAGCTTTCTTT
>.|.|TRBJ2-5|TRBV7-2
CASSFRAEAQYF
TGTGCCAGCAGCTTCAGGGCAGAGGCCCAGTACTTC
>TRBD1|.|TRBJ2-2|TRBV7-3
CASSLNRGNTGELFF
TGTGCCAGCAGCTTAAACAGGGGAAACACCGGGGAGCTGTTTTTT
>.|.|TRBJ1-2|TRBV11-2
CASRRPGKGSGFQGYTF
TGTGCCAGCAGACGACCCGGTAAAGGTTCAGGGTTTCAAGGCTACACCTTC
>.|few|TRBJ1-1|TRBV11-1
CASSLAHLSEAFF
TGTGCCAGCAGCTTAGCCCACCTCTCTGAAGCTTTCTTT
>.|.|TRBJ2-6|TRBV5-1
CASSLRPSGANVLTF
TGCGCCAGCAGCTTAAGACCCTCTGGGGCCAACGTCCTGACTTTC
>TRBD1|.|TRBJ2-7|TRBV4-3
CASSQVWTGGTYEQYF
TGCGCCAGCAGCCAAGTATGGACAGGGGGCACCTACGAGCAGTACTTC
>TRBD1|.|TRBJ1-6|TRBV18
CASSPGIPGQGRSSPLHF
TGTGCCAGCTCACCAGGAATTCCGGGACAGGGAAGAAGTTCACCCCTCCACTTT
>.|.|TRBJ1-2|TRBV7-6
CASSQDSNYGYTF
TGTGCCAGCAGCCAGGACAGCAACTATGGCTACACCTTC
>.|.|TRBJ2-6|TRBV6-5
CASSARGSGANVLTF
TGTGCCAGCAGTGCACGGGGTTCTGGGGCCAACGTCCTGACTTTC
>.|.|TRBJ2-1|TRBV27
CASSSPQRSYNEQFF
TGTGCCAGCAGTTCCCCCCAACGCTCCTACAATGAGCAGTTCTTC
>TRBD1|.|TRBJ1-1|TRBV7-3
CASSMDRVNTEAFF
TGTGCCAGCAGCATGGACAGGGTGAACACTGAAGCTTTCTTT
>.|.|TRBJ1-1|TRBV13
CASSLGHLNTEAFF
TGTGCCAGCAGCTTAGGACACCTGAACACTGAAGCTTTCTTT
>TRBD2|.|TRBJ2-1|TRBV7-3
CASSSGLYNEQFF
TGTGCCAGCAGCTCGGGACTATACAATGAGCAGTTCTTC
>TRBD2|.|TRBJ2-3|TRBV10-3
CAISDVAGEADTQYF
TGTGCCATCAGTGATGTAGCGGGAGAGGCCGATACGCAGTATTTT
>.|.|TRBJ2-3|TRBV9
CASSAGPAQYF
TGTGCCAGCAGCGCGGGCCCCGCGCAGTATTTT
>TRBD1|.|TRBJ1-2|TRBV28
CASSSGTGLNYGYTF
TGTGCCAGCAGTTCCGGGACAGGGCTTAACTATGGCTACACCTTC
>TRBD1|.|TRBJ2-5|TRBV11-3
CASSPGEGRGPETQYF
TGTGCCAGCAGCCCTGGAGAGGGCAGGGGGCCGGAGACCCAGTACTTC
>TRBD1|.|TRBJ2-7|TRBV7-2
CASPGRQDRAYEQYF
TGTGCCAGCCCCGGGCGGCAGGACAGGGCCTACGAGCAGTACTTC
>TRBD2|once|TRBJ2-7|TRBV7-6
CASSLEGTSGGYEQYF
TGTGCCAGCAGCTTAGAGGGCACTAGCGGAGGTTACGAGCAGTACTTC
>.|once|TRBJ2-1|TRBV11-2
CASSLDGNGPHNEQFF
TGTGCCAGCAGCTTAGATGGGAACGGCCCCCACAATGAGCAGTTCTTC
>TRBD2|.|TRBJ2-7|TRBV30
CACYLAGKLSYEQYF
TGTGCCTGCTATCTAGCGGGAAAACTCTCCTACGAGCAGTACTTC
>.|.|TRBJ2-1|TRBV11-2
CASSLAGESYNEQFF
TGTGCCAGCAGCTTAGCAGGGGAATCCTACAATGAGCAGTTCTTC
>.|.|TRBJ2-7|TRBV28
CASSGPSRPNYEQYF
TGTGCCAGCAGCGGCCCGTCAAGACCCAACTACGAGCAGTACTTC